This T cell receptor (beta chain) was documented in a study of breast tumors, draining lymph nodes, adjacent tissues. Axillary draining lymph nodes of breast cancer patients supplied the node samples. Study outcomes and limitations: Compared with lymph nodes, tumors were less diverse; compared with nontumor tissue, more. Compared with basal-like, luminal-like tumors shared significantly more repertoire with nontumor tissue.

This clonotype was counted ten times or more. Its antigen is currently unknown. V gave up 8 bases and J gave up 4 bases; unmatched junction bases: 5. In germline, CDR1 is SEHNR, CDR2 FQNEAQ (reference sequence). This CDR3 region has 14 residues. TCRdb re-called the multiplex PCR reads through MiXCR, storing one row per CDR3 protein. The table shows a few hundred thousand distinct CDR3 sequences, with 30% to 35% occurring only once. This chain links TRBV7-9 with TRBJ1-4, with 9 nucleotides matching TRBD1. Sequencing was carried out using axillary lymph node tissue. The clonotype originates from a female donor with breast cancer. Some clones in this sample may be carry-over from other donors' samples. The CDR3 nucleotides are TGTGCCAGCGGCCGGACAGGGGTTAATGAAAAACTGTTTTTT. It yields the protein CASGRTGVNEKLFF.